A selection of T cell receptor beta chains follows, all from one sample in a study of blood T cell repertoires in COVID-19. Profiled with immunoSEQ multiplex PCR; TCRdb holds only in-frame clones, not every one. Of around 190,000 clones in the sample, around 84% were seen once. Sequencing used peripheral blood. These receptors originate from a human donor in a cohort sampled during active COVID-19. Each CDR3 is given with its conserved first and last residue. A D gene is named only where the DNA matches it firmly. Not every row has a clone size; where given, it reads once, few, many or a size class.

j_call,d_call,v_call,clone_size,cdr3_aa,cdr3_nt
TRBJ2-3,NA,TRBV21-1,NA,CASSKARYSSTDTQYF,TGTGCCAGCAGCAAAGCGCGCTACAGTAGCACAGATACGCAGTATTTT
TRBJ1-5,TRBD1,TRBV4-1,NA,CASSQPGQNQPQHF,TGCGCCAGCAGCCAGCCGGGACAGAATCAGCCCCAGCATTTT
TRBJ2-3,NA,TRBV11-2,NA,CASSKTPGTRPTTQYF,TGTGCCAGCAGCAAAACACCCGGGACAAGACCCACCACGCAGTATTTT
TRBJ2-4,NA,TRBV6-5,once,CASSPGLAKNIQYF,TGTGCCAGCAGCCCGGGACTAGCCAAAAACATTCAGTACTTC
TRBJ2-1,NA,TRBV9,few,CASSVILGEQFF,TGTGCCAGCAGCGTGATCCTCGGGGAGCAGTTCTTC
TRBJ2-1,TRBD2,TRBV28,NA,CASRGGLAEGEQFF,TGTGCCAGCAGGGGGGGACTAGCGGAGGGTGAGCAGTTCTTC
TRBJ2-3,NA,TRBV2,NA,CATERDIGTDTQYF,TGTGCCACCGAGAGGGACATCGGCACAGATACGCAGTATTTT
TRBJ1-5,NA,TRBV19,once,CASTPRSNQPQHF,TGTGCCAGTACGCCCAGGAGCAATCAGCCCCAGCATTTT
TRBJ2-7,TRBD1,TRBV5-1,once,CASSDWTGEQYEQYF,TGCGCCAGCAGCGACTGGACAGGGGAACAGTACGAGCAGTACTTC
TRBJ2-3,TRBD2,TRBV9,NA,CASSATSRGLAGGADTQYF,TGTGCCAGCAGCGCCACCTCGAGGGGACTAGCGGGAGGAGCAGATACGCAGTATTTT
TRBJ1-1,TRBD1,TRBV18,NA,CASSSQGAFTEAFF,TGTGCCAGCTCATCACAGGGGGCGTTCACTGAAGCTTTCTTT